This T cell receptor beta chain was sequenced for a study of T cells in Graves' hyperthyroidism and ophthalmopathy. Study summary: The authors collected peripheral blood at initial diagnosis, before any treatment.

Duration under 3 months, a NOSPECS grade of at least 4, and a Clinical Activity Score of at least 3 characterized the ophthalmopathy patients. On the basis of clinical symptoms, serum thyroxine and TRAb, thyroid ultrasound and orbital computed tomography, diagnoses were made. Losses at the gene ends were 0 bases for V and 4 bases for J; bases not matched to a gene: 3. The CDR3 has 16 amino acids. The V gene's germline CDR1 is LGHNA and CDR2 YSLEER. RNA transcripts provided the source from which TCR beta CDR3 regions were amplified. First-round RT-PCR targeting the TCR CDR3 was performed with the HTBI primer set. TCRdb processed the multiplex PCR reads anew with MiXCR; each CDR3 protein has one entry. The repertoire holds about 640,000 distinct CDR3 sequences, with less than 25% as singletons.

This clonotype was obtained from a young man with Graves' ophthalmopathy. The sequenced sample was blood. V usage is TRBV4-3 and J usage is TRBJ2-7; 13 bases fit TRBD2. For the CDR3, the DNA is TGCGCCAGCAGCCAAGATCCGACTAGCGGGAGGTACGAGCAGTACTTC. Translated: CASSQDPTSGRYEQYF.